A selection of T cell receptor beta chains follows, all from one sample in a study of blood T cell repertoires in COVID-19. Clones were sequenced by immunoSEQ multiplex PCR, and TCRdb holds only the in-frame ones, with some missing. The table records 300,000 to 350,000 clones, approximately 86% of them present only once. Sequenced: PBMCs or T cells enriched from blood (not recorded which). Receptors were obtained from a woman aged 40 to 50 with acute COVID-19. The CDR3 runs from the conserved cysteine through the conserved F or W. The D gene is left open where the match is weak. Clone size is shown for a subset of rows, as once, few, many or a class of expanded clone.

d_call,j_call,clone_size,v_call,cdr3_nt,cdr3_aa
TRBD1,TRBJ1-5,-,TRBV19,TGTGCCAGTAGAAGGGGACAGCAGAATCAGCCCCAGCATTTT,CASRRGQQNQPQHF
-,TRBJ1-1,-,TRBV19,TGTGCCAGTAGTATAGATGGGGGGATTCGGGCTGAAGCTTTCTTT,CASSIDGGIRAEAFF
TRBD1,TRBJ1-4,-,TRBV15,TGTGCCACCAGCAGAGACCCGATGGGGCAGGGGGTCGGAGAAAAACTGTTTTTT,CATSRDPMGQGVGEKLFF
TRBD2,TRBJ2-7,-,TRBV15,TGTGCCACGGGCCGCGGGGGAGTCGAGGGCGAGCAGTACTTC,CATGRGGVEGEQYF
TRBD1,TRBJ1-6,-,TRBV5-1,TGCGCCAGCAGCTCCACAGGGGGCTATTCACCCCTCCACTTT,CASSSTGGYSPLHF
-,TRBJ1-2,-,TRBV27,TGTGCCAGCAGTCCAACTGACGGAGAGTATGGCTACACCTTC,CASSPTDGEYGYTF
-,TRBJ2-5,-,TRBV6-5,TGTGCCAGCACCGGAGCTACACTTCAAGAGACCCAGTACTTC,CASTGATLQETQYF
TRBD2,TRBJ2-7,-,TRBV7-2,TGTGCCAGCAGCCGGGGGGGTCCCTACGAGCAGTACTTC,CASSRGGPYEQYF
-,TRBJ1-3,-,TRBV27,TGTGCCAGCAGTTTATCTCCGTTAGAAAACACCATATATTTT,CASSLSPLENTIYF
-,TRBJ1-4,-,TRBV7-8,TGTGCCAGCAGCTTAGAAGGGACATCTAATGAAAAACTGTTTTTT,CASSLEGTSNEKLFF
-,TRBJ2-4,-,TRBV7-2,TGTGCCAGCAGCTTATTGGGTTGGGGGGAGGACAAAAACATTCAGTACTTC,CASSLLGWGEDKNIQYF
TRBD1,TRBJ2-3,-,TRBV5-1,TGCGCCAGCAGCTTGGGATCCGGGACAGGGTCGGGAGATACGCAGTATTTT,CASSLGSGTGSGDTQYF
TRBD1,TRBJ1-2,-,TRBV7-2,TGTGCCAGCAGCCCGGGACAGGGGGCGCGGGGCTACACCTTC,CASSPGQGARGYTF
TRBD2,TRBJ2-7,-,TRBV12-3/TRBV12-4,TGTGCCAGCCGCCGGGACTATACCTACGAGCAGTACTTC,CASRRDYTYEQYF
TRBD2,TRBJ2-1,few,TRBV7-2,TGTGCCAGCAGCTTAGGCCTAGCGGGGGGGCCCATCTACAATGAGCAGTTCTTC,CASSLGLAGGPIYNEQFF
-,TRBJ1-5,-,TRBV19,TGTGCCAGTAGCCTCGGGCAGGGGCCTGGCAATCAGCCCCAGCATTTT,CASSLGQGPGNQPQHF